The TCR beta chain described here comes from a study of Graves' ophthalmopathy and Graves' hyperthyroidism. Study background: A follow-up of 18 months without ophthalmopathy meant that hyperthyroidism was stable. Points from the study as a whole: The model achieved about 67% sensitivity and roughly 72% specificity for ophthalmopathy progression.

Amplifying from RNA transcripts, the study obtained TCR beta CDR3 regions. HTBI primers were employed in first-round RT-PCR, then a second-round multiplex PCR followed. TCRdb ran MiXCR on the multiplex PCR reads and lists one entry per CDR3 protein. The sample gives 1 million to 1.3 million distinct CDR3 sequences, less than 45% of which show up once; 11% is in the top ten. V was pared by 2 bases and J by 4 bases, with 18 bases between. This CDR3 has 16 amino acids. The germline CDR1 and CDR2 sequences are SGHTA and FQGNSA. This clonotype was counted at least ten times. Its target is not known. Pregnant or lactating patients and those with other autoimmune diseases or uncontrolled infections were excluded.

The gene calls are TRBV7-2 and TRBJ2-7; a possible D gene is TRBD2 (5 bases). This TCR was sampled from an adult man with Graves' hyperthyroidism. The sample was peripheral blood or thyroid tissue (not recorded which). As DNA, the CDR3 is TGTGCCAGCAGCTTATTCGGGGATCCCACCTCATACGAGCAGTACTTC. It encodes CASSLFGDPTSYEQYF. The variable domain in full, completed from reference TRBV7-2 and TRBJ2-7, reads GAGVSQSPSNKVTEKGKDVELRCDPISGHTALYWYRQSLGQGLEFLIYFQGNSAPDKSGLPSDRFSAERTGGSVSTLTIQRTQQEDSAVYLCASSLFGDPTSYEQYFGPGTRLTVT.